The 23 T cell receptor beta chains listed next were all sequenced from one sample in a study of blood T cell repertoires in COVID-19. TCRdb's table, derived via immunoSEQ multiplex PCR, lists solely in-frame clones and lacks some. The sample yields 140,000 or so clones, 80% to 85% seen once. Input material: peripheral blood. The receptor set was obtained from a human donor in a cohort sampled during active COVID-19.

CDR3 amino acids: CASSLQQGPYQPQHF. The CDR3 DNA sequence: TGTGCCAGCAGCTTACAGCAGGGCCCTTATCAGCCCCAGCATTTT. The chain employs TRBV7-2 and TRBJ1-5; tentative D call: TRBD1 (5 bases). Trimming took 2 bases from V and 5 from J, leaving 13 bases between them. Germline assignment: CDR1 SGHTA and CDR2 FQGNSA. The CDR3 extends over 15 amino acids.

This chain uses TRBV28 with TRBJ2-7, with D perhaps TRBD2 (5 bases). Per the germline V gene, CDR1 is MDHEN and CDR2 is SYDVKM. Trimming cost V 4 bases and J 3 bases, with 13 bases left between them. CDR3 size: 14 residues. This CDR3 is CASSYAGPRYEQYF. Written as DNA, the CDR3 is TGTGCCAGCAGTTACGCGGGCCCTCGCTACGAGCAGTACTTC. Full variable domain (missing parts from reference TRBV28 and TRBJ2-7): DVKVTQSSRYLVKRTGEKVFLECVQDMDHENMFWYRQDPGLGLRLIYFSYDVKMKEKGDIPEGYSVSREKKERFSLILESASTNQTSMYLCASSYAGPRYEQYFGPGTRLTVT.

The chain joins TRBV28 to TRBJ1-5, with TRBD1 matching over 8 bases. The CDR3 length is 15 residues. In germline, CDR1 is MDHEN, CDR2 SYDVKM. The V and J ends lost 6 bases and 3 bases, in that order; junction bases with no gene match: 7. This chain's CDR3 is CASRPTGEPNQPQHF. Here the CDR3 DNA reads TGTGCCAGCAGGCCGACAGGGGAGCCCAATCAGCCCCAGCATTTT.

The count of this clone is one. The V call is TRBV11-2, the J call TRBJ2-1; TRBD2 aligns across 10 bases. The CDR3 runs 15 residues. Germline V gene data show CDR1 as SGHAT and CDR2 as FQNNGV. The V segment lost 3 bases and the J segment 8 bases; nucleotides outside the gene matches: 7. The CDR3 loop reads CASSFLAGVSDEQFF. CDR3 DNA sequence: TGTGCCAGCAGCTTTCTAGCGGGAGTTAGTGATGAGCAGTTCTTC.

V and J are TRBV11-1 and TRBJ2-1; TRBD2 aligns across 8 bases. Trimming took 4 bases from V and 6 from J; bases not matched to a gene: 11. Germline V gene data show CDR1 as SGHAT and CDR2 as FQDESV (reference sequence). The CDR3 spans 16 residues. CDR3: CASSSPGGYWGNEQFF. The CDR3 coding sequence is TGTGCCAGCAGCTCTCCGGGAGGGTACTGGGGCAATGAGCAGTTCTTC.

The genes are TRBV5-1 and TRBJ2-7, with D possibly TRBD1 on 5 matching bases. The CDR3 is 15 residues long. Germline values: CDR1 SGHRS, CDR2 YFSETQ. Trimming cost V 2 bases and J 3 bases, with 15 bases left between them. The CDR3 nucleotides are TGCGCCAGCAGCTTAGGTCAGGGAAGCATCTACGAGCAGTACTTC. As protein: CASSLGQGSIYEQYF.

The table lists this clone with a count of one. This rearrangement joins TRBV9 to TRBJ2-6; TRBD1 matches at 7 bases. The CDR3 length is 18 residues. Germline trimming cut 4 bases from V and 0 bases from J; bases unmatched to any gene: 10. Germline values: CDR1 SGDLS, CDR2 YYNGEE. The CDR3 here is CASSSRTGLSSGANVLTF. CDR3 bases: TGTGCCAGCAGCTCGCGGACAGGTTTAAGCTCTGGGGCCAACGTCCTGACTTTC. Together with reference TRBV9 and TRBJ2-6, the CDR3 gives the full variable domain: DSGVTQTPKHLITATGQRVTLRCSPRSGDLSVYWYQQSLDQGLQFLIQYYNGEERAKGNILERFSAQQFPDLHSELNLSSLELGDSALYFCASSSRTGLSSGANVLTFGAGSRLTVL.

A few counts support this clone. In DNA, the CDR3 is TGCGCCAGCAGCCAAGGACTAGCCTACGAGCAGTACTTC. This sequence encodes CASSQGLAYEQYF. This chain uses TRBV4-1 with TRBJ2-7, with D possibly TRBD2 on 6 matching bases. Deletions cut 1 base from V and 2 bases from J, with 6 bases between. This CDR3 is 13 amino acids long. CDR1 MGHRA and CDR2 YSYEKL come from the germline V gene.

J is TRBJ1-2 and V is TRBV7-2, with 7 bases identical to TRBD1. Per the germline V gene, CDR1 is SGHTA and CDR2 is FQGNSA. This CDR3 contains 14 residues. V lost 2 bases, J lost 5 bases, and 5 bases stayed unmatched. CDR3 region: CASSLYRGWYGYTF. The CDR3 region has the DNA TGTGCCAGCAGCTTATACAGGGGATGGTATGGCTACACCTTC.

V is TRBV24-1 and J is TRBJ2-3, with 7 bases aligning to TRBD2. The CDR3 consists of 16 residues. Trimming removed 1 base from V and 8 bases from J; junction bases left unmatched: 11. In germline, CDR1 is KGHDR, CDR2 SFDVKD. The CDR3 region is CATSDFGRGAGVTQYF. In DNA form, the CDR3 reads TGTGCCACCAGTGATTTTGGGAGGGGCGCAGGAGTTACGCAGTATTTT.

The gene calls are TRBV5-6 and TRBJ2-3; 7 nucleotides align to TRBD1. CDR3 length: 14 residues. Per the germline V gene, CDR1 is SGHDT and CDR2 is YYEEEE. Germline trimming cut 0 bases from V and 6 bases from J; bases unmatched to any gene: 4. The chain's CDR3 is CASSLVDRADTQYF. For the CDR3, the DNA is TGTGCCAGCAGCTTGGTCGACAGGGCGGATACGCAGTATTTT.

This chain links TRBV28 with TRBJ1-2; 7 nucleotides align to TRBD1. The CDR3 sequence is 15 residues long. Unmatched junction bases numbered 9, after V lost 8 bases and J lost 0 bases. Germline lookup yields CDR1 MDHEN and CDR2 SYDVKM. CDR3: CASGKSTGPNYGYTF. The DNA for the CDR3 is TGTGCCAGCGGAAAATCGACAGGGCCTAACTATGGCTACACCTTC.

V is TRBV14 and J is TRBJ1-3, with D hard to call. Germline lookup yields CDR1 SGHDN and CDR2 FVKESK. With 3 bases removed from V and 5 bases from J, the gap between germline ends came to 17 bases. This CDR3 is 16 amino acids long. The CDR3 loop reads CASSHKISLPRNTIYF. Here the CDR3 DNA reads TGTGCCAGCAGCCACAAGATTAGCCTCCCCCGAAACACCATATATTTT.

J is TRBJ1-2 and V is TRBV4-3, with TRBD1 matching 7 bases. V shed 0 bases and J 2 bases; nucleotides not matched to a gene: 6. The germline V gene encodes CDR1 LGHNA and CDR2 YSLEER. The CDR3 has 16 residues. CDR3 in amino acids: CASSQDNRGHNYGYTF. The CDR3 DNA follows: TGCGCCAGCAGCCAAGACAACAGGGGACACAACTATGGCTACACCTTC.

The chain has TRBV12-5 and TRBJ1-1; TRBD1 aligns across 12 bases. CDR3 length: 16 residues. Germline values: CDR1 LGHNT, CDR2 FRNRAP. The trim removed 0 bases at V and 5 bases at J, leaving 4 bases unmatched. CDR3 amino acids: CASGLVLGQGATEAFF. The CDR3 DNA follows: TGTGCTAGTGGTTTGGTACTGGGACAGGGGGCAACTGAAGCTTTCTTT. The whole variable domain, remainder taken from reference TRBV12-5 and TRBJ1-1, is DARVTQTPRHKVTEMGQEVTMRCQPILGHNTVFWYRQTMMQGLELLAYFRNRAPLDDSGMPKDRFSAEMPDATLATLKIQPSEPRDSAVYFCASGLVLGQGATEAFFGQGTRLTVV.

The CDR3 spells CASSFAGVRDEQYF. In DNA form, the CDR3 reads TGTGCCAGCAGTTTCGCGGGAGTTAGGGACGAGCAGTACTTC. The chain couples TRBV2 to TRBJ2-7; 7 nucleotides line up with TRBD2. The J segment lost 5 bases and the V segment lost 5 bases, leaving 9 bases of the junction unmatched. The CDR3 is 14 residues long. From germline, CDR1 is SNHLY and CDR2 FYNNEI.

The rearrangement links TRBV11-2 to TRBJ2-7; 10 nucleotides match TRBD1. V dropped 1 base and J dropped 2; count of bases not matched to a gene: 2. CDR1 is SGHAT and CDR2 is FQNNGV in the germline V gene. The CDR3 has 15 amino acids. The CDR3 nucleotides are TGTGCCAGCAGCTTAGTTGGGACAGGGGCCTACGAGCAGTACTTC. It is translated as CASSLVGTGAYEQYF.

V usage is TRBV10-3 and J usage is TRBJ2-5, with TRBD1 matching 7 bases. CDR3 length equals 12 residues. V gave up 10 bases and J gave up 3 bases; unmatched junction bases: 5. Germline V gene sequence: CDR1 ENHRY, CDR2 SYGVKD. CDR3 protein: CATGQEKETQYF. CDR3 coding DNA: TGTGCCACCGGACAGGAAAAAGAGACCCAGTACTTC.

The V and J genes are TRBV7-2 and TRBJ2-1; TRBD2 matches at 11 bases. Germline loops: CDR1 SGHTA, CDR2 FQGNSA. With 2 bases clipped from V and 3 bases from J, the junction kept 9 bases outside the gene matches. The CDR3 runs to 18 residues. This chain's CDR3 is CASSLTQLAGGNYNEQFF. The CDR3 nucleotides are TGTGCCAGCAGCTTAACTCAGCTAGCGGGAGGAAACTACAATGAGCAGTTCTTC.

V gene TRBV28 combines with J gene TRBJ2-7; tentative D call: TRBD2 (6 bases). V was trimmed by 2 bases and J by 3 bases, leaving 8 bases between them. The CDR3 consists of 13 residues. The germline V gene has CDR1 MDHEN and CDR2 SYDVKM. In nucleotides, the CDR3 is TGTGCCAGCAGTTTAGGGCGGGACTACGAGCAGTACTTC. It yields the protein CASSLGRDYEQYF.

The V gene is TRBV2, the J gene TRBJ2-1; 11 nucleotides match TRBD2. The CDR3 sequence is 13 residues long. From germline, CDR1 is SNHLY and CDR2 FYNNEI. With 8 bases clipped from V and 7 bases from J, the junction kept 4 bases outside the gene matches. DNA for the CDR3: TGTGCCAGCGGCTGGACTAGCGGGAATGAGCAGTTCTTC. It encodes CASGWTSGNEQFF.

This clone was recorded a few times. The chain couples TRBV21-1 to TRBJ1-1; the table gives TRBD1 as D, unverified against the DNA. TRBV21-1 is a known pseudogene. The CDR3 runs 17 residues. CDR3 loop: CASSNRHMRQGVTEAFF. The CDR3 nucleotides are TGTGCCAGCAGCAACCGTCATATGCGACAGGGGGTAACTGAAGCTTTCTTT.

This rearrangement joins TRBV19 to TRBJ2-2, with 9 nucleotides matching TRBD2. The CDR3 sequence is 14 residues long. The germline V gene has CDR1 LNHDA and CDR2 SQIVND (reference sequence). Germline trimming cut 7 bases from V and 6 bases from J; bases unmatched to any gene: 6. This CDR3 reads CASISGRLAGELFF. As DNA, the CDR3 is TGTGCCAGTATTAGCGGGAGATTGGCCGGGGAGCTGTTTTTT.